The 27 T cell receptor beta chains below come from one sample, sequenced in a study of blood T cell repertoires in COVID-19. Measured with immunoSEQ multiplex PCR; TCRdb has only the in-frame clones, and not every one. There are about 300,000 clones in the sample; roughly 85% occur only once, and around 10% lies in the top ten. Sequencing used peripheral blood. The receptors here all came from a woman aged 45-65 years who had recovered from COVID-19.

The chain employs TRBV28 and TRBJ2-7; D may be TRBD2 (6 bases). The CDR3 runs to 15 residues. CDR1 is MDHEN and CDR2 is SYDVKM in the germline V gene. Trimming removed 2 bases at V and 3 bases at J, with 14 bases between. CDR3 nucleotide sequence: TGTGCCAGCAGTTTACCGACAGCGGGCGGCTACGAGCAGTACTTC. Translated: CASSLPTAGGYEQYF.

J is TRBJ2-2 and V is TRBV5-6; TRBD1 might be the D (5 bases). From germline, CDR1 is SGHDT and CDR2 YYEEEE. The V end lost 2 bases, the J end lost 4 bases, and 15 bases lay between the germline ends. This CDR3 spans 16 amino acids. CDR3 amino acids: CASSFAMKGSTGELFF. CDR3 in DNA: TGTGCCAGCAGCTTTGCTATGAAGGGGTCCACCGGGGAGCTGTTTTTT.

This clone turned up a few times. The rearrangement joins TRBV7-9 to TRBJ1-3; 9 nucleotides match TRBD1. The germline gives CDR1 SEHNR, CDR2 FQNEAQ (reference sequence). Trimming at V came to 5 bases and at J to 0 bases, leaving 5 bases not matched to a gene. This CDR3 comprises 16 residues. The CDR3 sequence: CASSPGQGNSGNTIYF. CDR3 DNA: TGTGCCAGCAGCCCGGGACAGGGCAACTCTGGAAACACCATATATTTT.

V is TRBV4-1 and J is TRBJ2-3; 9 nucleotides align to TRBD2. Trimming removed 3 bases from V and 6 bases from J; junction bases left unmatched: 7. This CDR3 has 15 amino acids. Germline-derived CDR1 and CDR2 are MGHRA and YSYEKL. CDR3 in amino acids: CASSQSAGGRDTQYF. In DNA form, the CDR3 reads TGCGCCAGCAGCCAGTCTGCGGGGGGGCGGGATACGCAGTATTTT.

The chain combines TRBV28 with TRBJ2-1; the match to TRBD2 covers 8 bases. The V gene's germline CDR1 is MDHEN and CDR2 SYDVKM. V trimming: 4 bases; J trimming: 6 bases; junction bases outside the gene matches: 5. CDR3 length: 14 residues. CDR3 sequence reads: CASSSGGGLNEQFF. The DNA of the CDR3 is TGTGCCAGCAGTTCCGGGGGGGGCCTCAATGAGCAGTTCTTC.

The chain uses TRBV28 and TRBJ2-1; D possibly corresponds to TRBD1 (5 bases). V shed 3 bases and J shed 7 bases, with 10 bases lying between them. The V gene's germline CDR1 is MDHEN and CDR2 SYDVKM. The CDR3 length is 13 residues. DNA of the CDR3: TGTGCCAGCAGTTTTCCAGGGCTTAATGAGCAGTTCTTC. Translating it yields CASSFPGLNEQFF.

This sequence joins TRBV7-5 and TRBJ1-5; the D segment call TRBD1 is taken from the table without a DNA check. TRBV7-5 is classified as a pseudogene. The CDR3 spans 18 residues. CDR3: CVRSSLDRGRYSNQPQHF. As DNA, the CDR3 is TGTGTCAGAAGCTCCTTGGACAGGGGGAGGTATAGCAATCAGCCCCAGCATTTT.

This chain uses TRBV4-1 with TRBJ1-3; maybe TRBD1 (6 bases). CDR1 and CDR2 from the germline V gene are MGHRA and YSYEKL. Trimming took 4 bases from V and 6 from J, leaving 19 bases between them. CDR3 length: 16 residues. The CDR3 DNA sequence: TGCGCCAGCAGCCCCCAACAGGGATTAAGGGAAAACACCATATATTTT. Encoded protein: CASSPQQGLRENTIYF.

CDR3 sequence (DNA): TGTGCCAGCAGTTGGTCGGGGGTCGCCTGGGACGAGCAGTACTTC. Its protein is CASSWSGVAWDEQYF. The chain joins TRBV6-2 or TRBV6-3 to TRBJ2-7; the D gene is possibly TRBD2 (6 bases). V was trimmed by 4 bases and J by 5 bases, leaving 18 bases between them. The CDR3 covers 15 residues. Germline V lookup: CDR1 MNHEY, CDR2 SVGEGT.

CDR3: CASTLASGGWNEQFF. CDR3 coding DNA: TGTGCCAGCACCCTGGCTAGCGGGGGGTGGAATGAGCAGTTCTTC. The V gene is TRBV6-6, the J gene TRBJ2-1; 11 bases are a match to TRBD2. V shed 7 bases, J shed 7 bases, and the junction held 9 bases outside the gene matches. The CDR3 is 15 amino acids. Per germline, CDR1 MNHNY and CDR2 SVGAGI (reference sequence).

The V and J genes are TRBV24-1 and TRBJ1-6; no firm D call. Trimming removed 7 bases at V and 9 bases at J, with 12 bases between. CDR1 and CDR2 (germline): KGHDR, SFDVKD. The CDR3 consists of 13 residues. CDR3 residues: CATSLGRGSPLHF. The CDR3 bases are TGTGCCACCAGCCTAGGCCGCGGTTCACCCCTCCACTTT.

Note on this clone: A junction boundary mismatches the germline segment, possibly from a read error. This chain links TRBV14 with TRBJ1-1; no definite D call. The CDR3 has 13 amino acids. In germline, CDR1 is SGHDN, CDR2 FVKESK. CDR3 sequence: CANSHGRGTEAFF. DNA of the CDR3: TGTGCCAACAGCCATGGACGGGGAACTGAAGCTTTCTTT.

This clone appeared a single time. The gene calls are TRBV7-2 and TRBJ2-7; 7 bases align to TRBD2. This CDR3 region has 15 residues. Germline CDR1 is SGHTA and CDR2 is FQGNSA. The trim removed 1 base at V and 7 bases at J, leaving 10 bases unmatched. The CDR3 region is CASSLDASGIGEQYF. The CDR3, as DNA: TGTGCCAGCAGCTTAGATGCGAGCGGGATTGGGGAGCAGTACTTC. Together with reference TRBV7-2 and TRBJ2-7, the CDR3 gives the full variable domain: GAGVSQSPSNKVTEKGKDVELRCDPISGHTALYWYRQSLGQGLEFLIYFQGNSAPDKSGLPSDRFSAERTGGSVSTLTIQRTQQEDSAVYLCASSLDASGIGEQYFGPGTRLTVT.

V gene TRBV28 combines with J gene TRBJ1-2; TRBD1 might be the D (6 bases). V lost 1 base and J 8 bases, leaving 17 bases between the germline ends. Looked up from germline, CDR1 is MDHEN and CDR2 is SYDVKM. The CDR3 totals 15 residues. This CDR3 reads CASSLSQGPSGGYTF. The CDR3 bases are TGTGCCAGCAGTTTATCCCAGGGGCCTTCTGGGGGCTACACCTTC.

This rearrangement joins TRBV28 to TRBJ1-2; 11 bases are shared with TRBD1. V lost 5 bases to trimming and J lost 2 bases; unmatched junction nucleotides: 4. The CDR3 runs to 15 residues. The germline V gene has CDR1 MDHEN and CDR2 SYDVKM. CDR3 bases: TGTGCCAGCAGTCACGGGACAGGGGGAAACTATGGCTACACCTTC. Protein: CASSHGTGGNYGYTF.

The CDR3 coding sequence is TGCGCCAGCAGCCAAGGGCCCCCGACAGGGAACACTGAAGCTTTCTTT. Protein sequence: CASSQGPPTGNTEAFF. The genes are TRBV4-1 and TRBJ1-1, with a tentative D call TRBD1 (6 bases). Germline assignment: CDR1 MGHRA and CDR2 YSYEKL. With 1 base removed from V and 1 base from J, the gap between germline ends came to 13 bases. CDR3 length: 16 residues.

This chain connects TRBV19 to TRBJ2-6; the match to TRBD1 covers 9 bases. V dropped 7 bases and J dropped 3; count of bases not matched to a gene: 19. Germline V gene lookup returns CDR1 LNHDA and CDR2 SQIVND (reference sequence). The CDR3 has 20 residues. For the CDR3, the DNA is TGTGCCAGTAAGATTTCACCGCGGGACAGGGACGGTGGTGGGGCCAACGTCCTGACTTTC. It yields the protein CASKISPRDRDGGGANVLTF.

J is TRBJ2-2 and V is TRBV11-3, with TRBD2 matching 7 bases. CDR3 length equals 15 residues. J lost 6 bases, V lost 5 bases, and 9 bases had no gene match. CDR1 is SGHNT and CDR2 is YENEEA in the germline V gene. The DNA of the CDR3 is TGTGCCAGCAGCCCCGGGGGAGGGATCCCCGGGGAGCTGTTTTTT. Translated: CASSPGGGIPGELFF.

V usage is TRBV18 and J usage is TRBJ2-3; D not resolved. The V end lost 6 bases, the J end lost 0 bases, and 7 bases lay between the germline ends. The germline V gene has CDR1 KGHSH and CDR2 LQKENI. The CDR3 length is 13 residues. The CDR3 region is CASSEASTDTQYF. DNA of the CDR3: TGTGCCAGCTCCGAGGCCAGCACAGATACGCAGTATTTT.

This rearrangement joins TRBV4-2 to TRBJ1-5; D is possibly TRBD1 (6 bases). Trimming left V 1 base short and J 4 bases short, with 11 bases between. Looked up from germline, CDR1 is LGHNA and CDR2 is YNFKEQ. This CDR3 comprises 15 residues. The CDR3 here is CASSQADSQNQPQHF. As DNA, the CDR3 is TGTGCCAGCAGCCAAGCGGACAGCCAGAATCAGCCCCAGCATTTT.

A single count supports this clone. This CDR3 reads CSVGEQGGGNTIYF. For the CDR3, the DNA is TGCAGCGTTGGAGAGCAGGGCGGTGGAAACACCATATATTTT. V gene TRBV29-1 combines with J gene TRBJ1-3, with TRBD1 as a possible D gene (5 bases). The V end lost 4 bases, the J end lost 3 bases, and 13 bases lay between the germline ends. This CDR3 contains 14 residues. Germline V gene data show CDR1 as SQVTM and CDR2 as ANQGSEA.

The chain combines TRBV23-1 with TRBJ1-5; 8 nucleotides line up with TRBD1. TRBV23-1 is an ORF for which the function is uncertain. The trim removed 5 bases at V and 1 base at J, leaving 13 bases unmatched. The CDR3 contains 18 residues. In nucleotides, the CDR3 is TGCGCCAGCAGTGGTCGCAGGGGGCGAGGAGTAAGCAATCAGCCCCAGCATTTT. It translates to CASSGRRGRGVSNQPQHF.

This clone was detected only a few times. The genes are TRBV7-9 and TRBJ1-5; D may be TRBD1 (6 bases). Trimming stripped 1 base from V and 6 bases from J, with 16 bases between. CDR1 and CDR2 (germline): SEHNR, FQNEAQ (reference sequence). CDR3 length: 16 residues. CDR3 in amino acids: CASSLESTGRLQPQHF. The CDR3 bases are TGTGCCAGCAGCTTAGAATCCACAGGGAGACTTCAGCCCCAGCATTTT.

The V gene is TRBV7-9, the J gene TRBJ2-7; D may be TRBD1 (6 bases). Germline V gene lookup returns CDR1 SEHNR and CDR2 FQNEAQ (reference sequence). CDR3 size: 11 residues. The germline V and J ends were trimmed by 11 bases and 5 bases, with 13 bases remaining between them. DNA for the CDR3: TGTGCCGGGGGCGTGGCTGACGAGCAGTACTTC. It is translated as CAGGVADEQYF.

V and J are TRBV4-3 and TRBJ2-7; 12 bases are a match to TRBD1. Looked up from germline, CDR1 is LGHNA and CDR2 is YSLEER. V lost 4 bases and J lost 6; bases outside the gene matches: 4. The CDR3 sequence is 14 residues long. The CDR3 protein is CASSRGTGGAEQYF. CDR3 bases: TGCGCCAGCAGCCGAGGGACAGGGGGCGCCGAGCAGTACTTC.

The rearrangement links TRBV6-5 to TRBJ2-7; maybe TRBD2 (6 bases). CDR3 size: 14 residues. The V gene lost 5 bases and the J gene lost 0 bases, with 11 bases spanning the gap. Germline loops: CDR1 MNHEY, CDR2 SVGAGI. The CDR3 loop reads CASSMEGRSYEQYF. In DNA form, the CDR3 reads TGTGCCAGCAGTATGGAGGGACGCTCCTACGAGCAGTACTTC.

The rearrangement links TRBV7-9 to TRBJ2-7; 8 positions agree with TRBD2. Trimming cost V 5 bases and J 5 bases; bases outside gene matches: 11. This CDR3 is 15 amino acids long. The germline V gene encodes CDR1 SEHNR and CDR2 FQNEAQ (reference sequence). CDR3 sequence reads: CASSPRGSGNNEQYF. The CDR3 region has the DNA TGTGCCAGCAGCCCCCGGGGTAGCGGGAACAACGAGCAGTACTTC.